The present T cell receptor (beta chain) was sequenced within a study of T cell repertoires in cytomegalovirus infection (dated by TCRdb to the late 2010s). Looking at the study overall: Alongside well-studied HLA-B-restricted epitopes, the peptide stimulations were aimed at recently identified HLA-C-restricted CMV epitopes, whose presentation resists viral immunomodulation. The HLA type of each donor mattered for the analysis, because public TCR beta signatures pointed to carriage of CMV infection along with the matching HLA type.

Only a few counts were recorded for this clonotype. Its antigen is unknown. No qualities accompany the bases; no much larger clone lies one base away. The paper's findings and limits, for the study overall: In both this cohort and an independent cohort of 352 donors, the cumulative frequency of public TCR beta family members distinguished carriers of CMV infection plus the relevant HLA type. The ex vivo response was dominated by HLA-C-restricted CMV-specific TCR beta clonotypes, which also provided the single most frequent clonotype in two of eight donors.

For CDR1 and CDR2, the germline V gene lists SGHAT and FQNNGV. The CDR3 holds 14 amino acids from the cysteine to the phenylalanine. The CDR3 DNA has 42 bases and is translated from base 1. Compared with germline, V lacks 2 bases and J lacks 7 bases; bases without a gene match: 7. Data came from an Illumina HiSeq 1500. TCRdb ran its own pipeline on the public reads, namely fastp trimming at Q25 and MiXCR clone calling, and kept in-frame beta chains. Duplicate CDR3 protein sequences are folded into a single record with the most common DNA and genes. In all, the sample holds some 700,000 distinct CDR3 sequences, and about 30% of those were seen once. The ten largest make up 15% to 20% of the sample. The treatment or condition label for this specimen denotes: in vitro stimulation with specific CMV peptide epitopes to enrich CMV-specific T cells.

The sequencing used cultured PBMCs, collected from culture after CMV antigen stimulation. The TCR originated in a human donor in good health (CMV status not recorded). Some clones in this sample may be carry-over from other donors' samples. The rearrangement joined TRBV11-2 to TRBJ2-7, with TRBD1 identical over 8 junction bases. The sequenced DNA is TGTGCCAGCAGCTTAAGGCGGACAGGGAATGAGCAGTACTTC. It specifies CASSLRRTGNEQYF.